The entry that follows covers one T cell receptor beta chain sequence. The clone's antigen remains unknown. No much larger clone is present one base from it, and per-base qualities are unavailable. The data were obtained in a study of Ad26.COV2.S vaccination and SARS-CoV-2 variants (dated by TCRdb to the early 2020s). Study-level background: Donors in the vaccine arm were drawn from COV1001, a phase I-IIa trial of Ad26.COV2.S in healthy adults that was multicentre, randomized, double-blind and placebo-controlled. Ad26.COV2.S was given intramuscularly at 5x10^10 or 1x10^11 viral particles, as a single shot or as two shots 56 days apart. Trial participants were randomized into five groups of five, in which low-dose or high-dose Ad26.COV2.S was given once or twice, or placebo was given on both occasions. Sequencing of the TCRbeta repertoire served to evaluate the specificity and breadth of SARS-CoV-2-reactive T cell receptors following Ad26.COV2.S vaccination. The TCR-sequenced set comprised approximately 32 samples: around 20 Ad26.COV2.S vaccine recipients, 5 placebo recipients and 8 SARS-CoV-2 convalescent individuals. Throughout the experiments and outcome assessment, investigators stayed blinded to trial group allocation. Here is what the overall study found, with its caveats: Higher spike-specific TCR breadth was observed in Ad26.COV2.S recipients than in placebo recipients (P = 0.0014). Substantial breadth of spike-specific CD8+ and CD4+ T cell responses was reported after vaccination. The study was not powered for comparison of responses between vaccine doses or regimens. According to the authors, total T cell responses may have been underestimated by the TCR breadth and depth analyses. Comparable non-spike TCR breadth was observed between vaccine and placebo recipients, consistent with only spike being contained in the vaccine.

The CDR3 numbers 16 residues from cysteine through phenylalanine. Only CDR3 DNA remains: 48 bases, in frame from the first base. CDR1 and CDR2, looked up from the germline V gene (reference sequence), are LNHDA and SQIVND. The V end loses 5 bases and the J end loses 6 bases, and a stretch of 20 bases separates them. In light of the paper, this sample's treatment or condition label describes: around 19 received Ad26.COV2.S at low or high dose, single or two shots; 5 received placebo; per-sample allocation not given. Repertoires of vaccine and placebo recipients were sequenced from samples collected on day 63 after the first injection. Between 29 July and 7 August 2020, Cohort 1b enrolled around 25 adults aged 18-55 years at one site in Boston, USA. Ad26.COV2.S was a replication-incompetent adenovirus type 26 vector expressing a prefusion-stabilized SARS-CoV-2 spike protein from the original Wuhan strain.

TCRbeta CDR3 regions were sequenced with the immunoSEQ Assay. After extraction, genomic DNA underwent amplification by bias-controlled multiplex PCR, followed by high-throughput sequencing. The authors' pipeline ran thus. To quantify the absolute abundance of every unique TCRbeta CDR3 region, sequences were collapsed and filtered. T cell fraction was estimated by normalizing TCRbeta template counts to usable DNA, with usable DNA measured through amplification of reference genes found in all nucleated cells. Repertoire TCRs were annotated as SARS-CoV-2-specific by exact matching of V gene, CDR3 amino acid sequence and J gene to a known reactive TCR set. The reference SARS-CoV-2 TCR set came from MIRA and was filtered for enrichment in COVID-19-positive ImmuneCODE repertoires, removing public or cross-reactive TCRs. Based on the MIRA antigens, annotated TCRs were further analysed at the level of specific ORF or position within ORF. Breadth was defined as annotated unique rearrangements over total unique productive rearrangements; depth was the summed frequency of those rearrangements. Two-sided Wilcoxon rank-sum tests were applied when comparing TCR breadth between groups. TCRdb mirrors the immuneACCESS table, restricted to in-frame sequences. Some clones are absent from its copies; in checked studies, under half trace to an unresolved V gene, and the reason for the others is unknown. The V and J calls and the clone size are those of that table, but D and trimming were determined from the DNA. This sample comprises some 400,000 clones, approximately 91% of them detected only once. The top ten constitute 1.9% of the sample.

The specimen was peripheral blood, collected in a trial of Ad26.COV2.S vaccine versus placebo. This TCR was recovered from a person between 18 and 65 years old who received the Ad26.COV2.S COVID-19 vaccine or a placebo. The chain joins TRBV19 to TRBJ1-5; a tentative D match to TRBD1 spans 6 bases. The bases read TGTGCCAGTAGTGACGGGGGGCAGGGCTGGGGTCAGCCCCAGCATTTT. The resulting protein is CASSDGGQGWGQPQHF.